Sequencing of this TCR beta chain was carried out in a study of OX40 agonist ivuxolimab in advanced cancers. Background on the whole study: The costimulatory receptor OX40 (CD134) was targeted by ivuxolimab, a fully human IgG2 agonistic monoclonal antibody. Patients were allowed to have had prior anti-PD-1, anti-PD-L1 or anti-CTLA-4 therapy, and approximately 40% of the dose-escalation patients had previously received checkpoint inhibitors. Three dose-escalation patients achieved partial responses, one with hepatocellular carcinoma and two with cutaneous melanoma. Intravenous ivuxolimab was administered to patients every 2 weeks at six dose levels: 0.01, 0.1, 0.3, 1.5, 3 and 10 mg/kg. Among the approximately 50 dose-escalation patients, around 19 had hepatocellular carcinoma, 15 or so melanoma, 9 renal cell carcinoma and 9 head and neck cancer. Peripheral TCRbeta sequencing aimed to test whether ivuxolimab altered TCR sequence diversity and caused clonal T-cell expansion. A male proportion of almost 85% and a mean age of 60 years, ranging from about 23 to 90, were recorded for the dose-escalation cohort. The paper reports the monotherapy dose-escalation portion (N ≈ 50 patients) of the phase I ivuxolimab trial.

On the study overall, not on this receptor specifically: At doses from 0.1 to 3.0 mg/kg, clonal expansion was seen in both CD4+ and CD8+ blood T cells between baseline and week 6. After ivuxolimab, more expanded clones were found on average in CD8+ T cells than in CD4+ T cells. In the 0.1-3.0 mg/kg groups, partial responders were among the patients with the lowest normalized peripheral clonal expansion, particularly in CD8+ T cells. Low levels of normalized T-cell clonal expansion were also seen in some patients who did not respond. The antigen specificity of the peripheral T cells that underwent clonal expansion was not determined.

The trial excluded patients who had a history of autoimmune disease or were on systemic immunosuppression. Peripheral blood for TCR sequencing was drawn from every dose cohort at baseline, at cycle 4 day 1 and at cycle 7 day 1. Samples came from an open-label, multicenter, first-in-human phase I dose-escalation trial of ivuxolimab. Adults with locally advanced or metastatic head and neck squamous cell, hepatocellular, melanoma or renal cell carcinoma were enrolled in the trial. Before TCR sequencing, CD4+ T cells and CD8+ T cells were sorted from peripheral blood as separate populations. To sequence the TCRbeta CDR3 region, genomic DNA was isolated from the sorted cells. TCRbeta CDR3 regions were sequenced using the immunoSEQ Assay. TCRdb carries this immuneACCESS record with in-frame sequences only. Its versions omit some clonotypes, under half of them owing to an unresolved V gene in the studies checked, with the rest unexplained. The sample yields 40,000 to 45,000 clones; 82% were counted once. The top ten hold roughly 24% of the sample.

Concerning this clone itself: No antigen is known for it. Per-base qualities were not stored, and no clone one base away is much larger.

There are 11 amino acids in the CDR3, from cysteine to phenylalanine inclusive. Only the CDR3 DNA is retained, 33 bases long and in frame from the first base. Sequences MRHNA (CDR1) and SNTAGT (CDR2) are obtained from the germline V gene. The V end loses 2 bases and the J end loses 8 bases, and a stretch of 6 bases separates them. This chain joins TRBV6-4 to TRBJ1-2, with the D gene not confidently named. This TCR derives from an adult with an advanced solid tumor such as melanoma, head and neck, liver or kidney cancer. Sequencing used CD4+ or CD8+ T cells sorted from blood, obtained in a trial of the OX40 agonist ivuxolimab. The nucleotide sequence reads as follows: TGTGCCAGCAGTGACGCGAGGGGCTACACCTTC. It specifies CASSDARGYTF.